This T cell receptor (beta chain) comes out of a study of a mutant IDH1 vaccine in newly diagnosed glioma. On the study more broadly: Patients received vaccination from 4-6 weeks after radiotherapy alone, or with temozolomide cycles. Earlier care involved radiotherapy, temozolomide, or both, and the majority received both.

V was clipped by 4 bases and J by 3 bases, with 10 bases between them. Germline loops: CDR1 SGHTA, CDR2 FQGNSA. CDR3 length: 13 amino acids. Time point described: week 5, during vaccination. Mutant IDH1 20-mer peptide, at 300 ug, made up each vaccine dose, with topical imiquimod. Each astrocytoma in the donors was new, WHO grade 3 or 4, IDH1-mutant and ATRX-lost. Using immunoSEQ multiplex PCR, the repertoire was profiled, and TCRdb retains in-frame clones only, with some absent. The data hold under 70,000 clones, with about 80% observed a single time. Remarks on this clone: The target antigen is unknown.

Study-wide results and limits: Immune responses arising from the vaccine appeared in about 92% of patients.

The sample in question was PBMCs, obtained from a glioma patient whose treatment included an IDH1 peptide vaccine. The receptor was isolated from a woman between 45 and 60 years old with glioma. This rearrangement joins TRBV7-2 to TRBJ2-7; no clear D gene. In nucleotides, the CDR3 is TGTGCCAGCAGCTCACAATACCGCTACGAGCAGTACTTC. This sequence encodes CASSSQYRYEQYF.